This T cell receptor beta chain was recovered during a study of molecular identifiers for immune sequencing clone quantification. Study results and limitations: Over 99% of CMV-specific effector molecules, but under 1% of naive ones, were in clones above 20 copies.

Generation of bulk TCR libraries relied on previously described methods and listed TCR primers. TCRdb reprocessed the PCR reads via MiXCR and lists one record per CDR3 protein. Among over 600,000 distinct CDR3 sequences, 15% to 20% were seen once, and the ten largest hold roughly 0.9%. This clonotype was recorded many times. Its antigen is not identified. Isolation of naive CD8 T cells was achieved by sorting on a CD8+CD4-CCR7+CD45RA+ phenotype. V shed 5 bases and J shed 6 bases, with 20 bases lying between them. Germline V gene sequence: CDR1 SEHNR, CDR2 FQNEAQ (reference sequence). The CDR3 extends over 15 amino acids.

The clonotype comes from a human donor in good health. Some libraries in this study had Jurkat cell RNA spiked in. Sequenced sample: naive CD8+ T cells from blood, with Jurkat cell RNA spiked in. Subset in this sample: FACS-sorted CD8+CD4-CCR7+CD45RA+ naive T cells. The gene calls are TRBV7-9 and TRBJ2-7, with no clear D. The CDR3 DNA sequence: TGTGCCAGCAGCCGAGACTCGGTTAGCCTAAGCGAGCAGTACTTC. Translation gives CASSRDSVSLSEQYF.